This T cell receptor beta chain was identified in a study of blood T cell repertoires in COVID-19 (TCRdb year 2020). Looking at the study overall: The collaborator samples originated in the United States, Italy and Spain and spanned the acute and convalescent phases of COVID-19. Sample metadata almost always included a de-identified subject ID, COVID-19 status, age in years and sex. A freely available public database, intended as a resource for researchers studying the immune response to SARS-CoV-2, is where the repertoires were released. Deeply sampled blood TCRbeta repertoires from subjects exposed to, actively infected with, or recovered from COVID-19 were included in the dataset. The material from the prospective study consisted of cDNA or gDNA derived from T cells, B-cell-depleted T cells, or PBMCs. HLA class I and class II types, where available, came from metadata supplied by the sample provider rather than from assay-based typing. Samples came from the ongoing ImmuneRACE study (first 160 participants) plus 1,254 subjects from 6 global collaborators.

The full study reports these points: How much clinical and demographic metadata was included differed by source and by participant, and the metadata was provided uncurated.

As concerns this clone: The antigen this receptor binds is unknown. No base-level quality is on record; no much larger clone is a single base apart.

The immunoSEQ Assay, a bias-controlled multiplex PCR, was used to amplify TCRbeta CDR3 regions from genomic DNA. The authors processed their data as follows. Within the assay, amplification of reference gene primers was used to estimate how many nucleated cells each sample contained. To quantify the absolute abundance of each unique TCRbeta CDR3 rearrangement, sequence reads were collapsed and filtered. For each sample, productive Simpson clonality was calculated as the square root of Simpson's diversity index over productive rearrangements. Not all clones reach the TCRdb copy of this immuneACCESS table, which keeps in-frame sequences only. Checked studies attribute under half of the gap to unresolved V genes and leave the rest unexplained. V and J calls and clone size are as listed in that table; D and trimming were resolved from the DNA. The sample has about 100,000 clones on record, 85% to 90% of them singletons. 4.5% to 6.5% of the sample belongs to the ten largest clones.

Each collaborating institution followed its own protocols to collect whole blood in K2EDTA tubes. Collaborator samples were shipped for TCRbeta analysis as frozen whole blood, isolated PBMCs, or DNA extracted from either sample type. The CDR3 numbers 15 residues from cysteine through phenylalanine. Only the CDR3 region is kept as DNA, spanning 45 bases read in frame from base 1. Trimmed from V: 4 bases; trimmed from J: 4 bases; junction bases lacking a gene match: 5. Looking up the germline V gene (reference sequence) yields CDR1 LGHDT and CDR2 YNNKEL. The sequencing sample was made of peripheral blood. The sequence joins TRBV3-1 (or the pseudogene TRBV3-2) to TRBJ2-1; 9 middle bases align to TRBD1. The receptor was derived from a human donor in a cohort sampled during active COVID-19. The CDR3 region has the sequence CASSRGQGGYNEQFF. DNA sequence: TGTGCCAGCAGCCGGGGACAGGGTGGTTACAATGAGCAGTTCTTC.